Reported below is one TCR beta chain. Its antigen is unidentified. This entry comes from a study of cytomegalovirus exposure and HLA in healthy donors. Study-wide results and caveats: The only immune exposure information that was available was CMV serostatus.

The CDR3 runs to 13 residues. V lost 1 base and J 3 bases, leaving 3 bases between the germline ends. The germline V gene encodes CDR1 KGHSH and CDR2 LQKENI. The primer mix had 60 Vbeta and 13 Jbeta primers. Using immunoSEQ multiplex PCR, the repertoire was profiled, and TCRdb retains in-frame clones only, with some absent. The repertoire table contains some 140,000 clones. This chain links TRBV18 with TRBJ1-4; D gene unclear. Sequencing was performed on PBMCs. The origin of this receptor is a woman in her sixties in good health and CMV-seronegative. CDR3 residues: CASSPQPNEKLFF. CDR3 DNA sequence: TGTGCCAGCTCACCACAGCCTAATGAAAAACTGTTTTTT.